Described below is a single TCR beta chain sequence and its context. Its antigen is currently unknown. The data were taken from a study of CD8 T cells in ankylosing spondylitis. General study results and limits: Disease-associated clones were reportedly significantly overrepresented in matched ankylosing spondylitis synovial fluid. Typical of ankylosing spondylitis blood, it appeared, was a TCR beta motif of eight highly homologous variants.

This CDR3 comprises 12 residues. Germline V CDR1 and CDR2: SEHNR, FQNEAQ (reference sequence). V lost 5 bases and J lost 4, with 8 bases in between. TCRdb re-called the 5' RACE reads with MiXCR, one entry per CDR3 protein. The sample holds under 200,000 distinct CDR3 sequences; 9.5% to 10% are singletons and the top ten take about 15%. This receptor was taken from a female donor with ankylosing spondylitis or in good health (not recorded which). Sequencing was performed on blood, either unsorted or a sorted T cell fraction (not recorded which). The chain has TRBV7-9 and TRBJ1-2, with D uncertain. The CDR3: CASSHKAYGYTF. The CDR3 nucleotides are TGTGCCAGCAGCCACAAAGCCTATGGCTACACCTTC. The entire variable domain, with the rest obtained from reference TRBV7-9 and TRBJ1-2, is as follows: DTGVSQNPRHKITKRGQNVTFRCDPISEHNRLYWYRQTLGQGPEFLTYFQNEAQLEKSRLLSDRFSAERPKGSFSTLEIQRTEQGDSAMYLCASSHKAYGYTFGSGTRLTVV.